This TCR beta chain was captured in a study of beta chain features in type 1 diabetes listed by TCRdb under 2018. In terms of the full investigation: Mean age, gender distribution, total cell number and subset yield did not differ between patients and healthy donors. Whereas all 30 or so donors provided naive and central memory subsets, regulatory and stem cell-like memory subsets were isolated from just 8 patients and about 8 healthy donors. A total of 100 million to 110 million sorted cells were examined across all samples, and a strong correlation was observed between cell number per subset and RNA yield. In the study, TCRB repertoires of sorted circulating CD4+ T cell subsets from recently diagnosed type 1 diabetes patients were compared with those of matched healthy donors.

This clone was recorded many times. Its antigen remains undetermined. No much larger clonotype is one base removed from it; base qualities were not supplied. CDR1 LGHNA and CDR2 YSLEER are derived from the germline V gene. Cut back by 3 bases and 9 bases, the V and J ends lie 14 bases apart. From the cysteine through the phenylalanine, the CDR3 covers 14 amino acids. Solely the CDR3 DNA is kept, with 42 bases framed from the first base. All of the isolated RNA was reverse transcribed with the High Capacity cDNA Reverse Transcription Kit, so expressed TCRB transcripts were sequenced. Deep immunoSEQ sequencing was performed on naive, central memory and regulatory T cell samples, with an average of about 4 million total reads per sample. Sorted cells were lysed in RLT buffer and RNA was extracted with DNase-treated RNeasy Micro or Mini kits, depending on cell number. To prevent cross-contamination, each cell subset was processed individually, whereas patient and healthy donor samples were processed jointly. The immunoSEQ multiplex PCR was used to amplify TCRB sequences from cDNA, generating 87-bp fragments that spanned the CDR3 region. Sequencing of the amplicons was done on the Illumina HiSeq platform. Turning to the authors' computational methods: Synthetic template baselines were used to correct PCR bias computationally, reads within Hamming distance 2 were collapsed together, and singletons that could not be merged were discarded. Reads were aligned against IMGT so that V, D and J genes, CDR3 length and insertions or deletions at six rearrangement sites could be assigned. Within each subset, clonotype counts were normalized to the number of sorted cells before true diversity and Gini coefficients were calculated with the tcR R package. Repertoire sharing was quantified using the overlap coefficient calculated on TCRB nucleotide sequences. TCRdb took over this immuneACCESS table, retaining in-frame rearrangements with V and J assigned. Such tables are incomplete; in checked studies, under half of the missing clones stem from an unresolved V gene, and the remainder is unexplained. V and J calls plus clone size are reproduced from that table; the DNA served to infer D and trimming. A total of approximately 170,000 clones appear in this sample, less than 10% of them only once. About 0.5% of the sample comes from the top ten.

Broader findings and caveats from the paper: Patients with type 1 diabetes made fewer insertions and deleted more nucleotides at VDJ recombination sites, implying thymic rearrangement abnormalities. Because cDNA was sequenced instead of genomic DNA, activated cells with high expression could be over-represented, although the groups did not differ in activation or CD3 levels. Because small numbers of individuals were included in the HLA sub-analyses, any influence of HLA type on TCRB rearrangement was left unresolved. PCR may preferentially amplify shorter templates, but because patient and control samples were amplified and corrected together, any resulting skew would affect both groups equally. A moderate but significant shortening of TCRB CDR3 length was observed in type 1 diabetes patients in all four CD4+ subsets. Naive, central memory and regulatory TCRB repertoires appeared more similar among patients than among healthy donors.

Each donor gave one peripheral blood draw, roughly 110 mL on average, collected into heparinised tubes. A BD FACSAria II was used to sort naive, central memory, regulatory and stem cell-like memory CD4+ T cells with a panel that included CD45RO, CCR7, CD25, CD127, CD95 and CD27. All sorted populations exceeded 95% purity. Right away, PBMCs were isolated by Lymphoprep density gradient centrifugation and were stained directly, with no culture step. Samples were stained and sorted in pairs, with one healthy donor and one patient per experiment, so that batch effects were minimized. Recombination joined TRBV4-3 with TRBJ1-4, with the D gene not clear enough to name. The receptor comes from a man younger than 35 with type 1 diabetes. Sequencing was done on a sample of central memory CD4+ T cells from blood. DNA sequence: TGCGCCAGCAGCCAGGAAGCACGAGGGCAAAAACTGTTTTTT. Its protein reads: CASSQEARGQKLFF.